The 21 T cell receptor beta chains below all came from one sample that was sequenced in a study of blood T cell repertoires in COVID-19. Clones were sequenced by immunoSEQ multiplex PCR, and TCRdb holds only the in-frame ones, with some missing. The repertoire holds 95,000 to 100,000 clones, around 74% seen once, with approximately 18% in the top ten. The sequenced sample was peripheral blood. These receptors originate from a woman aged 80 or over with active or convalescent COVID-19.

The J gene is TRBJ2-7, the V gene TRBV19; possibly TRBD1 for D (6 bases). CDR1 LNHDA and CDR2 SQIVND come from the germline V gene (reference sequence). Deletions cut 1 base from V and 0 bases from J, with 10 bases between. This CDR3 comprises 15 residues. The CDR3 DNA reads as TGTGCCAGTAGTATAGCCCCGACAGGCTCCTACGAGCAGTACTTC. Its translation is CASSIAPTGSYEQYF.

This clone showed up just a few times. CDR3 sequence reads: CASSYKGHGGEKLFF. Here the CDR3 DNA reads TGTGCCAGCAGTTACAAGGGACATGGCGGTGAAAAACTGTTTTTT. The rearrangement joins TRBV6-5 to TRBJ1-4; D possibly corresponds to TRBD1 (6 bases). V lost 2 bases and J lost 7, with 14 bases in between. Germline CDR1 is MNHEY and CDR2 is SVGAGI. CDR3 length equals 15 residues.

The chain recombines TRBV29-1 with TRBJ2-7, with a tentative D call TRBD1 (6 bases). The CDR3 consists of 12 residues. Germline CDR1 is SQVTM and CDR2 is ANQGSEA. With 4 bases removed from V and 4 bases from J, the gap between germline ends came to 11 bases. The CDR3 loop reads CSVGGRGYEQYF. For the CDR3, the DNA is TGCAGCGTTGGTGGCAGGGGTTACGAGCAGTACTTC.

The J gene is TRBJ1-5, the V gene TRBV2; the D is unclear. Germline CDR1 is SNHLY and CDR2 is FYNNEI. CDR3 size: 14 residues. With 0 bases removed from V and 1 base from J, the gap between germline ends came to 4 bases. In DNA, the CDR3 is TGTGCCAGCAGTGAAGCCACAAGCAATCAGCCCCAGCATTTT. This codes for CASSEATSNQPQHF.

The gene calls are TRBV5-1 and TRBJ2-5; 8 bases agree with TRBD1. The CDR3 consists of 14 residues. Germline V CDR1 and CDR2: SGHRS, YFSETQ. The J segment lost 2 bases and the V segment lost 4 bases, leaving 4 bases of the junction unmatched. CDR3 residues: CASSTGTGQETQYF. CDR3 DNA: TGCGCCAGCAGCACGGGGACAGGTCAAGAGACCCAGTACTTC.

V is TRBV2 and J is TRBJ2-3; 7 nucleotides line up with TRBD2. V was clipped by 6 bases and J by 3 bases; unmatched bases: 12. The CDR3 has 16 residues. From germline, CDR1 is SNHLY and CDR2 FYNNEI. CDR3 sequence: CASRPLLAETTDTQYF. DNA for the CDR3: TGTGCCAGCAGGCCCCTCCTAGCGGAGACTACAGATACGCAGTATTTT.

V is TRBV5-1 and J is TRBJ2-2; tentatively, D is TRBD2 (5 bases). Per the germline V gene, CDR1 is SGHRS and CDR2 is YFSETQ. V was trimmed by 2 bases and J by 1 base, leaving 6 bases between them. The CDR3 runs to 14 residues. CDR3 region: CASSFEGNTGELFF. The CDR3 region has the DNA TGCGCCAGCAGCTTTGAGGGGAACACCGGGGAGCTGTTTTTT.

This rearrangement joins TRBV29-1 to TRBJ1-1; a weak D match, TRBD1 (6 bases). The CDR3 contains 13 residues. Germline CDR1 SQVTM, CDR2 ANQGSEA. V was pared by 4 bases and J by 1 base, with 10 bases between. The CDR3 region is CSVAPQGNTEAFF. The DNA of the CDR3 is TGCAGCGTTGCCCCACAGGGGAACACTGAAGCTTTCTTT.

This chain connects TRBV19 to TRBJ2-3; 9 positions agree with TRBD1. The trim removed 0 bases at V and 6 bases at J, leaving 7 bases unmatched. Germline V CDR1 and CDR2: LNHDA, SQIVND (reference sequence). This CDR3 has 16 residues. The CDR3 loop reads CASSIDGQGRADTQYF. CDR3 bases: TGTGCCAGTAGTATAGACGGACAGGGGAGGGCGGATACGCAGTATTTT.

The count of this clone is one. The chain couples TRBV5-4 to TRBJ2-1; D is unclear. From germline, CDR1 is SGHNT and CDR2 YYREEE (reference sequence). The CDR3 has 16 amino acids. Trimming removed 4 bases from V and 4 bases from J, with 18 bases in between. The CDR3 reads CASSPGIPNGYNEQFF. Here the CDR3 DNA reads TGTGCCAGCAGCCCCGGTATTCCTAACGGTTACAATGAGCAGTTCTTC.

The sample holds a few counts of this clone. In DNA form, the CDR3 reads TGTGCCAGCAGCCCCAAGCCGGACAGGGGGATCTGGGGCTATGGCTACACCTTC. Translated: CASSPKPDRGIWGYGYTF. The V call is TRBV11-2, the J call TRBJ1-2; 10 positions match TRBD1. J lost 4 bases, V lost 5 bases, and 16 bases had no gene match. There are 18 residues in the CDR3. Germline CDR1 reads SGHAT; CDR2 reads FQNNGV.

The chain links TRBV5-1 to TRBJ2-3, with 8 positions matching TRBD2. Germline lookup yields CDR1 SGHRS and CDR2 YFSETQ. V trimming: 0 bases; J trimming: 2 bases; junction bases outside the gene matches: 11. CDR3 length: 18 residues. The CDR3 loop is CASSLEGSGNRYTDTQYF. The DNA of the CDR3 is TGCGCCAGCAGCTTGGAGGGTAGCGGGAACCGATACACAGATACGCAGTATTTT.

V gene TRBV5-1 combines with J gene TRBJ2-1; 7 nucleotides align to TRBD2. The CDR3 sequence is 13 residues long. Germline V gene sequence: CDR1 SGHRS, CDR2 YFSETQ. V trimming: 4 bases; J trimming: 9 bases; junction bases outside the gene matches: 7. CDR3: CASSAGEVFEQFF. CDR3 nucleotides: TGCGCCAGCAGCGCGGGGGAGGTTTTTGAGCAGTTCTTC. Full variable domain (outside the CDR3, taken from reference TRBV5-1 and TRBJ2-1): KAGVTQTPRYLIKTRGQQVTLSCSPISGHRSVSWYQQTPGQGLQFLFEYFSETQRNKGNFPGRFSGRQFSNSRSEMNVSTLELGDSALYLCASSAGEVFEQFFGPGTRLTVL.

This clone was recorded once. This rearrangement joins TRBV20-1 to TRBJ2-7; no firm D call. CDR1 is DFQATT, CDR2 SNEGSKA, per germline (reference sequence). The CDR3 has 11 amino acids. Deletions cut 7 bases from V and 5 bases from J, with 12 bases between. This chain's CDR3 is CSGLHRDEQYF. The CDR3 DNA follows: TGCAGTGGGCTTCACAGAGACGAGCAGTACTTC.

This clone was seen only a few times. V is TRBV2 and J is TRBJ2-7; TRBD2 agrees at 7 bases. The CDR3 spans 14 residues. Per germline, CDR1 SNHLY and CDR2 FYNNEI. The trim removed 4 bases at V and 6 bases at J, leaving 9 bases unmatched. The CDR3 spells CASSVAAGAFEQYF. As DNA, the CDR3 is TGTGCCAGCAGTGTGGCGGCGGGAGCCTTCGAGCAGTACTTC.

J is TRBJ2-1 and V is TRBV7-9; 9 bases map to TRBD2. There are 15 residues in the CDR3. Germline V CDR1 and CDR2: SEHNR, FQNEAQ (reference sequence). V lost 1 base and J lost 5; bases outside the gene matches: 3. This CDR3 is CASSLGGRGNNEQFF. In DNA, the CDR3 is TGTGCCAGCAGCTTAGGCGGGAGGGGGAACAATGAGCAGTTCTTC.

The rearrangement joins TRBV7-9 to TRBJ1-2; 8 bases fit TRBD1. The CDR3 covers 12 residues. The J segment lost 5 bases and the V segment lost 5 bases, leaving 1 base of the junction unmatched. Looked up from germline, CDR1 is SEHNR and CDR2 is FQNEAQ (reference sequence). CDR3 DNA: TGTGCCAGCAGCCGGACAGGGTATGGCTACACCTTC. Translating gives CASSRTGYGYTF.

For this clone: An end of the junction differs from the germline gene, which may be a read error. The sample contains more than one DNA sequence encoding this CDR3. The chain uses TRBV5-1 and TRBJ2-2; 9 bases align to TRBD1. The CDR3 sequence is 15 residues long. The V gene's germline CDR1 is SGHRS and CDR2 YFSETQ. The CDR3 loop reads CASSLGQGNTGELFF. The DNA for the CDR3 is TGTGCCAGCAGCTTGGGACAGGGGAACACCGGGGAGCTGTTTTTT.

J is TRBJ2-4 and V is TRBV2; the match to TRBD2 covers 8 bases. The CDR3 spans 17 residues. Germline CDR1 is SNHLY and CDR2 is FYNNEI. Trimming took 5 bases from V and 0 from J; bases not matched to a gene: 9. The CDR3 DNA is TGTGCCAGCAGTCCTCTAGCGGGTGGGCTAGCCAAAAACATTCAGTACTTC. It translates to CASSPLAGGLAKNIQYF.

The rearrangement links TRBV29-1 to TRBJ1-1; D is perhaps TRBD1 (5 bases). The germline gives CDR1 SQVTM, CDR2 ANQGSEA. The CDR3 contains 13 residues. The V and J ends lost 3 bases and 5 bases respectively, with 13 bases between them. CDR3 nucleotide sequence: TGCAGCGTTGAGTCGGGGGTGAGGACTGAAGCTTTCTTT. It specifies CSVESGVRTEAFF. Full variable domain (missing parts from reference TRBV29-1 and TRBJ1-1): SAVISQKPSRDICQRGTSLTIQCQVDSQVTMMFWYRQQPGQSLTLIATANQGSEATYESGFVIDKFPISRPNLTFSTLTVSNMSPEDSSIYLCSVESGVRTEAFFGQGTRLTVV.

The rearrangement uses TRBV28 and TRBJ1-2; D may be TRBD1 (6 bases). CDR1 MDHEN and CDR2 SYDVKM come from the germline V gene. Between the trimmed V and J ends, which lost 7 bases and 1 base, there was a span of 16 bases. The CDR3 has 15 residues. The CDR3 nucleotides are TGTGCCAGCACCCATCGAGGGGGGGTTAACTATGGCTACACCTTC. This translates into CASTHRGGVNYGYTF.